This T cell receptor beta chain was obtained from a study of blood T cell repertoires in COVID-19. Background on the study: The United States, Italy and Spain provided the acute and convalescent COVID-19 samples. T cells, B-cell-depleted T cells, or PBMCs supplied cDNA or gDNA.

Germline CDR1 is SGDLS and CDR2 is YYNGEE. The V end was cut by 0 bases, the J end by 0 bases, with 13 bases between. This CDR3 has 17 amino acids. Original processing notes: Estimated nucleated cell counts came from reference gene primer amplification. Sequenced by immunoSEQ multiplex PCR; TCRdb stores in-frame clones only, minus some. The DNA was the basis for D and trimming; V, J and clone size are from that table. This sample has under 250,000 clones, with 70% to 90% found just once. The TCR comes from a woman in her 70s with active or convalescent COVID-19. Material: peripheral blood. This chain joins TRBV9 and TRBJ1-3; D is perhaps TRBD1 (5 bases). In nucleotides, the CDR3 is TGTGCCAGCAGCGTAGGGGGGGTTCCTTTCTCTGGAAACACCATATATTTT. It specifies CASSVGGVPFSGNTIYF. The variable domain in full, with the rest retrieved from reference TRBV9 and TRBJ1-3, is DSGVTQTPKHLITATGQRVTLRCSPRSGDLSVYWYQQSLDQGLQFLIQYYNGEERAKGNILERFSAQQFPDLHSELNLSSLELGDSALYFCASSVGGVPFSGNTIYFGEGSWLTVV.